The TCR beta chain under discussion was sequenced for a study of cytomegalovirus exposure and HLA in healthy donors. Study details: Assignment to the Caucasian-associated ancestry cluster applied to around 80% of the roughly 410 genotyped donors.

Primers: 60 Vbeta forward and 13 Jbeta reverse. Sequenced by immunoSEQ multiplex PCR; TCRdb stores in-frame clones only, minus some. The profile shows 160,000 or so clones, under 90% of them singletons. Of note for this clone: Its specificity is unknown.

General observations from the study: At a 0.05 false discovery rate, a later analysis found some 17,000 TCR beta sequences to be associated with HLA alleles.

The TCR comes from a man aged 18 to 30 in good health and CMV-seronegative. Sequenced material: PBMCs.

CDR3 nucleotides: TGTGCCAGCACTAACAAGGGGGGGGGTACAGTGCCTCAGCCCCAGCATTTT. It specifies CASTNKGGGTVPQPQHF. This chain uses TRBV28 with TRBJ1-5; weak D call: TRBD1 (6 bases). The CDR3 has 17 residues. V was cut by 7 bases and J by 6 bases, with 25 bases left in between. In germline, CDR1 is MDHEN, CDR2 SYDVKM.